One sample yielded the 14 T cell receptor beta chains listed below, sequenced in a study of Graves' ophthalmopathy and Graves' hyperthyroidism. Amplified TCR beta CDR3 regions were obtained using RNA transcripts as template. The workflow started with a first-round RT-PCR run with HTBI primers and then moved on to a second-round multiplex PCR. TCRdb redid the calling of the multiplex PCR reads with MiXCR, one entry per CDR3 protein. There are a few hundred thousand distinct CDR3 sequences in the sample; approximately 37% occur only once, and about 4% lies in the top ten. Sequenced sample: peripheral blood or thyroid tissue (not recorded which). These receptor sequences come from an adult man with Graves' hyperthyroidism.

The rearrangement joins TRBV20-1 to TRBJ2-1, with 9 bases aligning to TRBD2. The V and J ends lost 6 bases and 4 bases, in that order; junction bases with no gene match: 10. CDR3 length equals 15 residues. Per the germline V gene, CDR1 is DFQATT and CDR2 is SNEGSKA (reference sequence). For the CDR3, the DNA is TGCAGTGCCCCTGAGGGGACTAGCAGATACAATGAGCAGTTCTTC. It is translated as CSAPEGTSRYNEQFF.

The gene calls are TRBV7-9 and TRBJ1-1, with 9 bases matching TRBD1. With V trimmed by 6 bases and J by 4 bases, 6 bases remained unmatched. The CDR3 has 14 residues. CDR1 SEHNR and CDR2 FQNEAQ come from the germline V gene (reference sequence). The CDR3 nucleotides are TGTGCCAGCAGAATGGACAGGGGAGGCACTGAAGCTTTCTTT. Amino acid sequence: CASRMDRGGTEAFF. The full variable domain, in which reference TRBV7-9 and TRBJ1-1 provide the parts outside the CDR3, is DTGVSQNPRHKITKRGQNVTFRCDPISEHNRLYWYRQTLGQGPEFLTYFQNEAQLEKSRLLSDRFSAERPKGSFSTLEIQRTEQGDSAMYLCASRMDRGGTEAFFGQGTRLTVV.

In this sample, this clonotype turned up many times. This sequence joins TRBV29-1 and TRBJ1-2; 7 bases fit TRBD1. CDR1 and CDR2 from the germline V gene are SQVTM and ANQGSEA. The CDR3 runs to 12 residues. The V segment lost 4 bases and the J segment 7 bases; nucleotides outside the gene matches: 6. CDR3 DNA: TGCAGCGTTGCGCAGGGGGTCCGTGGCTACACCTTC. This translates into CSVAQGVRGYTF.

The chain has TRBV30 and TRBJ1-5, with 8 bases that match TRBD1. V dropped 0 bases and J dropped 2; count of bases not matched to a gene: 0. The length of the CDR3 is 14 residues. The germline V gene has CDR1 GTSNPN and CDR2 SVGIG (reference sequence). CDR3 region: CAWSVGQGNQPQHF. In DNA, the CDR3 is TGTGCCTGGAGTGTGGGACAGGGCAATCAGCCCCAGCATTTT.

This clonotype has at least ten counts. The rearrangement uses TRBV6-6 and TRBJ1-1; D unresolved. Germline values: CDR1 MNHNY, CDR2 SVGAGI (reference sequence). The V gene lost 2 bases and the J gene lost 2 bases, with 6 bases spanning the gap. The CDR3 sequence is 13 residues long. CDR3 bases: TGTGCCAGCAGTTACGGCCAAAACACTGAAGCTTTCTTT. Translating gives CASSYGQNTEAFF.

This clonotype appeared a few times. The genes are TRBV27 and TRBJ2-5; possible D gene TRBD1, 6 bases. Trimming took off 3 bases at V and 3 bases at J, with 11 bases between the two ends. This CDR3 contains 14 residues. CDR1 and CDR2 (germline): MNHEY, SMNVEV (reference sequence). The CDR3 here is CASSFYGGEETQYF. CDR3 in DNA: TGTGCCAGCAGTTTTTATGGGGGCGAAGAGACCCAGTACTTC.

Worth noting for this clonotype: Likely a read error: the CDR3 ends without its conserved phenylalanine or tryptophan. The CDR3 spells CAISETGQPTNYGYTL. In nucleotides, the CDR3 is TGTGCCATCAGTGAGACAGGACAGCCTACTAACTATGGTTACACCCTC. The chain has TRBV10-3 and TRBJ1-2, with TRBD1 as a possible D gene (6 bases). Germline V gene sequence: CDR1 ENHRY, CDR2 SYGVKD. This CDR3 region has 16 residues.

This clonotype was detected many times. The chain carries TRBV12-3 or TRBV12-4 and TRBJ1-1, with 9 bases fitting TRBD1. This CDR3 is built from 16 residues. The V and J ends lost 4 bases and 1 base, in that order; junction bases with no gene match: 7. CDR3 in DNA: TGTGCCAGCAGTTACCACAGGGGGCAGACGAACACTGAAGCTTTCTTT. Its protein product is CASSYHRGQTNTEAFF.

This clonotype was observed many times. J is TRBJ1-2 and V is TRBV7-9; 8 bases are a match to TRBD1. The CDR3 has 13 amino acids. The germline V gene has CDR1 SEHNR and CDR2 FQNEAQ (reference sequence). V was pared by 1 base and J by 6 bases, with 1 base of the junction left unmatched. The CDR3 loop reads CASSLGRGHGYTF. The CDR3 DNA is TGTGCCAGCAGCTTAGGCAGGGGGCATGGCTACACCTTC.

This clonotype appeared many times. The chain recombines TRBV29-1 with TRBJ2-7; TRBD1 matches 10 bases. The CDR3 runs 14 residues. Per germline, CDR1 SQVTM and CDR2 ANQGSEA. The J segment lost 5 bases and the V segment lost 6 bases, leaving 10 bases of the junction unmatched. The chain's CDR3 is CSVGRDRGGNEQYF. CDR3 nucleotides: TGCAGCGTCGGACGGGACAGGGGTGGGAACGAGCAGTACTTC.

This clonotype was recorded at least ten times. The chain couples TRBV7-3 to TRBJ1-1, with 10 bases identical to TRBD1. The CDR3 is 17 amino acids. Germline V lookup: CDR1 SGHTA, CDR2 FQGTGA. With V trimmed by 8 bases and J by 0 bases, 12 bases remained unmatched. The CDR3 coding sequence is TGTGCCAGCGCCGGTTGGACAGGGGGTGCCATGAACACTGAAGCTTTCTTT. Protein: CASAGWTGGAMNTEAFF.

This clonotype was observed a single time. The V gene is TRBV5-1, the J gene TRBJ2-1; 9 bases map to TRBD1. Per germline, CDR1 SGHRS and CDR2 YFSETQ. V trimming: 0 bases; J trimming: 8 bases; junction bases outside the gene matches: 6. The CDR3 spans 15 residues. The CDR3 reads CASSLDGQGLYEQFF. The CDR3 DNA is TGCGCCAGCAGCTTGGACGGACAGGGGCTTTATGAGCAGTTCTTC.

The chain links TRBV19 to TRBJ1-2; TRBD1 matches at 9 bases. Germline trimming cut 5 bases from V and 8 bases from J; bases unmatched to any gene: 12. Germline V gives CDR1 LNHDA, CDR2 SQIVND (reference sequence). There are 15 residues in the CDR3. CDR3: CASSVPGQGTRGYTF. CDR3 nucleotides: TGTGCCAGTAGTGTTCCGGGACAGGGAACGAGGGGCTACACCTTC.

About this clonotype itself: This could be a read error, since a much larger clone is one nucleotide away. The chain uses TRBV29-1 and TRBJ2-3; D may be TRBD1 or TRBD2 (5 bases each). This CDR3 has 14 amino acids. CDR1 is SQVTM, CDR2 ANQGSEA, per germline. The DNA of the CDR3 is TGCAGCGTTGACGGGACGAAATACACAGATACGCTGTATTTT. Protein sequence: CSVDGTKYTDTLYF.